These 26 T cell receptor beta chains originate from one sample sequenced in a study of cytotoxic CD8 clonotypes in ibrutinib-treated CLL. TCRdb's table, derived via immunoSEQ multiplex PCR, lists solely in-frame clones and lacks some. Of around 310,000 clones detected, more than 65% appear once; the ten largest clones hold about 6.3%. The sample was PBMCs, taken before ibrutinib treatment. The receptor source for this set is a human donor with chronic lymphocytic leukemia.

Of note for this clone: The junction shows a germline mismatch at one end, possibly a read error. The same CDR3 arises from other DNA sequences in this sample as well. The J gene is TRBJ2-1, the V gene TRBV7-2; TRBD2 matches at 11 bases. Per the germline V gene, CDR1 is SGHTA and CDR2 is FQGNSA. This CDR3 has 16 residues. For the CDR3, the DNA is TGTGCCAGCAGCTCAATAGCGGGAGGGGCCGACTATGAGCAATTCTTC. Translated, it gives CASSSIAGGADYEQFF.

In this sample, this clone turned up once. The CDR3: CASSQDVGRSYEQYF. CDR3 nucleotides: TGCGCCAGCAGCCAAGATGTCGGCAGGTCCTACGAGCAGTACTTC. This sequence joins TRBV4-3 and TRBJ2-7; D gene unclear. The germline V gene encodes CDR1 LGHNA and CDR2 YSLEER. With 0 bases removed from V and 1 base from J, the gap between germline ends came to 10 bases. The CDR3 sequence is 15 residues long.

The CDR3 here is CSAQGINEQYF. As DNA, the CDR3 is TGCAGTGCCCAGGGTATCAACGAGCAGTACTTC. The chain carries TRBV20-1 and TRBJ2-7; tentatively, D is TRBD1 (5 bases). Germline lookup yields CDR1 DFQATT and CDR2 SNEGSKA (reference sequence). This CDR3 has 11 residues. V lost 6 bases and J lost 5, with 11 bases in between.

The chain employs TRBV19 and TRBJ1-4, with 9 bases that match TRBD1. Per germline, CDR1 LNHDA and CDR2 SQIVND (reference sequence). This CDR3 has 17 amino acids. The V segment lost 4 bases and the J segment 2 bases; nucleotides outside the gene matches: 8. This chain's CDR3 is CASSTRDRDHTNEKLFF. The CDR3, as DNA: TGTGCCAGTAGTACCCGGGACAGGGATCACACTAATGAAAAACTGTTTTTT.

The chain has TRBV2 and TRBJ1-5, with D possibly TRBD1 on 6 matching bases. V was trimmed by 7 bases and J by 4 bases, leaving 17 bases between them. The CDR3 runs 15 residues. Germline V lookup: CDR1 SNHLY, CDR2 FYNNEI. CDR3 nucleotide sequence: TGTGCCAGCACGGACAGAAGCCAAATTAATCAGCCCCAGCATTTT. It is translated as CASTDRSQINQPQHF.

V and J are TRBV6-4 and TRBJ2-3, with 8 bases aligning to TRBD2. Germline CDR1 is MRHNA and CDR2 is SNTAGT. Trimming took 6 bases from V and 4 from J; bases not matched to a gene: 12. The CDR3 has 16 amino acids. The CDR3 DNA is TGTGCCAGCAGCCAAGAGGGGACTAGAGGCGCAGATACGCAGTATTTT. Its translation is CASSQEGTRGADTQYF.

The V gene is TRBV6-5, the J gene TRBJ2-7; maybe TRBD1 (5 bases). Trimming pared 6 bases from V and 3 bases from J, leaving 15 bases between. CDR1 and CDR2 (germline): MNHEY, SVGAGI. The CDR3 totals 14 residues. CDR3 residues: CASRTGAGYYEQYF. In DNA, the CDR3 is TGTGCCAGCAGAACAGGTGCAGGATACTACGAGCAGTACTTC.

V is TRBV6-4 and J is TRBJ2-7, with D possibly TRBD1 on 6 matching bases. CDR3 length: 14 residues. Trimming cost V 6 bases and J 4 bases, with 16 bases left between them. CDR1 is MRHNA and CDR2 is SNTAGT in the germline V gene. The CDR3: CASRRTGSAYEQYF. DNA for the CDR3: TGTGCCAGCAGACGAACAGGGTCCGCTTACGAGCAGTACTTC.

The V and J genes are TRBV7-2 and TRBJ2-3; D gene uncertain. The germline V and J ends were trimmed by 3 bases and 4 bases, with 20 bases remaining between them. The germline V gene has CDR1 SGHTA and CDR2 FQGNSA. CDR3 length: 17 residues. CDR3 bases: TGTGCCAGCAGCTTCCGGCTGGCAGTGGACCTCCCAGATACGCAGTATTTT. Amino acid sequence: CASSFRLAVDLPDTQYF.

The chain carries TRBV5-3 and TRBJ2-7; D is ambiguous. TRBV5-3 is an open reading frame whose function is uncertain. The CDR3 consists of 13 residues. V lost 8 bases to trimming and J lost 0 bases, with 12 bases between them. This chain's CDR3 is CASSTWSSYEQYF. CDR3 DNA sequence: TGTGCCAGCAGCACGTGGAGCTCCTACGAGCAGTACTTC.

This clone has just a few counts. The chain joins TRBV2 to TRBJ1-2; 8 nucleotides match TRBD1. Losses at the gene ends were 6 bases for V and 6 bases for J; bases not matched to a gene: 6. The CDR3 spans 13 residues. Germline loops: CDR1 SNHLY, CDR2 FYNNEI. CDR3 nucleotide sequence: TGTGCCAGCAGCGTAGGACAGGGCGATGGCTACACCTTC. It codes for CASSVGQGDGYTF.

This chain uses TRBV10-2 with TRBJ2-7; no reliable D call. Deletions cut 3 bases from V and 0 bases from J, with 12 bases between. The CDR3 contains 15 residues. The germline CDR1 and CDR2 sequences are WSHSY and SAAADI. The CDR3: CASSDFPGGSYEQYF. CDR3 coding DNA: TGCGCCAGCAGTGATTTCCCTGGCGGCTCCTACGAGCAGTACTTC.

This chain joins TRBV7-6 and TRBJ2-3; unclear D gene. The CDR3 has 15 amino acids. From germline, CDR1 is SGHVS and CDR2 FNYEAQ. V lost 5 bases and J 4 bases, leaving 16 bases between the germline ends. The CDR3 nucleotides read TGTGCCAGCAGCCCCACCCCCCTCAGTGCAGATACGCAGTATTTT. Encoded protein: CASSPTPLSADTQYF.

This clone was seen once. V gene TRBV10-3 combines with J gene TRBJ2-1; 9 nucleotides line up with TRBD2. CDR3 size: 17 residues. V was clipped by 0 bases and J by 7 bases; unmatched bases: 10. Germline assignment: CDR1 ENHRY and CDR2 SYGVKD. CDR3 in DNA: TGTGCCATCAGTGAGTCTTTAGCGGGAGTGGGGAAGAATGAGCAGTTCTTC. The encoded protein is CAISESLAGVGKNEQFF.

The genes are TRBV9 and TRBJ1-2; D is undetermined. V lost 0 bases to trimming and J lost 4 bases, with 16 bases between them. In germline, CDR1 is SGDLS, CDR2 YYNGEE. The CDR3 runs 16 residues. Here the CDR3 DNA reads TGTGCCAGCAGCGTAGATCTTGGCAGGACCTCCTATGGCTACACCTTC. Translated: CASSVDLGRTSYGYTF.

The chain links TRBV6-1 to TRBJ2-7; the D gene is possibly TRBD1 (6 bases). CDR1 MNHNS and CDR2 SASEGT come from the germline V gene. The CDR3 is 13 residues long. V dropped 7 bases and J dropped 6 bases, with 16 bases sitting between them. The CDR3 bases are TGTGCCAGCAATAAATTGGCAGGGGCCGAGCAGTACTTC. Its translation: CASNKLAGAEQYF.

The chain employs TRBV11-2 and TRBJ2-7, with D maybe TRBD1 (6 bases). The CDR3 has 16 residues. Germline CDR1 is SGHAT and CDR2 is FQNNGV. V was shortened by 5 bases and J by 2 bases, with 19 bases between the two germline ends. The CDR3 bases are TGTGCCAGCAGCACCAGCCGGACAGTGCTGACCTACGAGCAGTACTTC. It is translated as CASSTSRTVLTYEQYF.

As DNA, the CDR3 is TGTGCCAGCAGTTTACCCGGGGTAGCGGGAGGGCCGAGCGAGCAGTACTTC. Residues: CASSLPGVAGGPSEQYF. The rearrangement links TRBV27 to TRBJ2-7, with 11 positions matching TRBD2. Germline V gene lookup returns CDR1 MNHEY and CDR2 SMNVEV (reference sequence). The CDR3 runs 17 residues. Germline trimming cut 2 bases from V and 6 bases from J; bases unmatched to any gene: 12.

This chain uses TRBV4-2 with TRBJ1-5, with a tentative D call TRBD1 (5 bases). The V end lost 0 bases, the J end lost 2 bases, and 11 bases lay between the germline ends. The CDR3 consists of 16 residues. In germline, CDR1 is LGHNA, CDR2 YNFKEQ. DNA for the CDR3: TGTGCCAGCAGCCAAGATGGGGGAGCGGGCAATCAGCCCCAGCATTTT. Its translation: CASSQDGGAGNQPQHF.

The chain is built from TRBV9 and TRBJ2-4; tentative D call: TRBD1 (6 bases). Trimming cost V 3 bases and J 1 base, with 11 bases left between them. This CDR3 spans 15 amino acids. From germline, CDR1 is SGDLS and CDR2 YYNGEE. This CDR3 reads CASSGRGMAKNIQYF. In DNA form, the CDR3 reads TGTGCCAGCAGCGGCAGGGGTATGGCCAAAAACATTCAGTACTTC.

The chain uses TRBV4-1 and TRBJ2-7, with unresolved D. Germline V lookup: CDR1 MGHRA, CDR2 YSYEKL. V lost 3 bases and J 6 bases, leaving 6 bases between the germline ends. The CDR3 totals 11 residues. The CDR3 spells CASSQAGEQYF. Here the CDR3 DNA reads TGCGCCAGCAGCCAGGCTGGCGAGCAGTACTTC.

The count of this clone is one. The chain uses TRBV25-1 and TRBJ1-5, with 7 bases aligning to TRBD1. The ends lost 3 bases at V and 6 bases at J; junction bases unmatched: 2. CDR1 is MGHDK and CDR2 is SYGVNS in the germline V gene. The CDR3 runs to 13 residues. CDR3 sequence (DNA): TGTGCCAGCAGTGAGACAGGGAGTCAGCCCCAGCATTTT. The encoded protein is CASSETGSQPQHF.

The chain joins TRBV18 to TRBJ2-5; D is possibly TRBD1 (5 bases). The J call is uncertain, as TRBJ2-7 better fits the DNA end. The germline V gene encodes CDR1 KGHSH and CDR2 LQKENI. This CDR3 has 13 residues. CDR3 region: CASSPDRSYEQYF. The CDR3 region has the DNA TGTGCCAGCTCACCTGACAGAAGCTACGAGCAGTACTTC.

J is TRBJ2-3 and V is TRBV7-6; the D is unclear. Germline lookup yields CDR1 SGHVS and CDR2 FNYEAQ. This CDR3 region has 17 residues. Trimming shortened V by 3 bases and J by 2 bases, and 18 bases separated the two germline ends. The CDR3 coding sequence is TGTGCCAGCAGCTTCCCCCTCCGCACTGCAAACACAGATACGCAGTATTTT. Encoded protein: CASSFPLRTANTDTQYF.

This chain joins TRBV27 and TRBJ2-1, with 14 positions matching TRBD2. J was trimmed by 8 bases and V by 4 bases; bases with no gene match: 10. The germline V gene encodes CDR1 MNHEY and CDR2 SMNVEV (reference sequence). The CDR3 spans 17 residues. Here the CDR3 reads CASSSGLAGGFLDEQFF. DNA of the CDR3: TGTGCCAGCAGTTCCGGACTAGCGGGAGGCTTTTTGGATGAGCAGTTCTTC.

The CDR3 DNA reads as TGTGCCAGCAGCTTAACAGGGACCGGAGGAGAGACCCAGTACTTC. Protein sequence: CASSLTGTGGETQYF. The chain uses TRBV7-3 and TRBJ2-5; D tentatively reads TRBD1 or TRBD2 (5 bases each). There are 15 residues in the CDR3. V was pared by 0 bases and J by 4 bases, with 12 bases between. Germline V gene data show CDR1 as SGHTA and CDR2 as FQGTGA.